The clone carrying this TCR beta chain was counted ten times or more. Its antigen is unidentified. From germline, CDR1 is DFQATT and CDR2 SNEGSKA (reference sequence). Trimming at V came to 0 bases and at J to 0 bases, leaving 4 bases not matched to a gene. The CDR3 has 16 residues. Genomic DNA, serving as template, underwent TCR beta VDJ and CDR3 profiling. TCRdb reanalysed the reads using MiXCR and keeps one entry per CDR3 protein. The sample lists approximately 190,000 distinct CDR3 sequences, 64% occurring once. The data are from a study of CD8+CD57+ T cells in acquired aplastic anemia. Study conclusions and caveats: Between patients and controls, CD8+ Simpson's diversity did not vary significantly.

The sequencing sample was made of sorted CD4+, CD8+, or CD8+CD57+ T cells (not recorded which) from PBMCs. The chain carries TRBV20-1 and TRBJ2-4; 8 bases match TRBD1. The sequence came from a human donor with severe aplastic anemia or a healthy control (not recorded which). The CDR3 nucleotides are TGCAGTGCTAGAGATGGGGACAGGTTAGCCAAAAACATTCAGTACTTC. This gives the protein CSARDGDRLAKNIQYF.